This TCR beta chain was captured by sequencing in a study of blood T cell repertoires in COVID-19. As for the study in general: COVID-19 samples collected from the United States, Italy and Spain covered acute and convalescent phases. Sources were T cells, B-cell-depleted T cells, or PBMCs; the material itself was cDNA or gDNA.

Under the authors' procedure: For nucleated cells, counts were estimated from reference gene primer amplification. This table comes from immunoSEQ multiplex PCR, and its TCRdb copy is limited to in-frame clones, with some not included. V and J calls and clone size are those listed in that table; D and trimming were worked out from the DNA. This sample has some 150,000 clones, with around 80% found just once. In assigning cohorts, the study relied on participant-reported clinical history. The CDR3 sequence is 15 residues long. V was pared by 3 bases and J by 4 bases, with 16 bases between. From germline, CDR1 is SGHKS and CDR2 YYEKEE (reference sequence).

The sample taken for sequencing was PBMCs or T cells enriched from blood (not recorded which). This sequence originates from a woman aged 18-29 years who had been exposed to COVID-19. The V call is TRBV5-5, the J call TRBJ1-1, with D possibly matching TRBD1 (6 bases). The CDR3 is CASSSGGGGGTEAFF. In DNA form, the CDR3 reads TGTGCCAGCAGCTCCGGTGGAGGGGGGGGCACTGAAGCTTTCTTT.